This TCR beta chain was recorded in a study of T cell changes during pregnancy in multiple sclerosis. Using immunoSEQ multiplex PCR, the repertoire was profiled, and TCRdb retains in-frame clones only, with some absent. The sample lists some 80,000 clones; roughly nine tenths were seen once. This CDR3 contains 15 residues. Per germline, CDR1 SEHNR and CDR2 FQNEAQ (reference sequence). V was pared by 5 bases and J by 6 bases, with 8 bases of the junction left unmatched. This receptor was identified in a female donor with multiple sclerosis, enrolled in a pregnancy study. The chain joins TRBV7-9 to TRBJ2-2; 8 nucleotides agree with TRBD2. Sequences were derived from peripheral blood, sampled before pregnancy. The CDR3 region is CASSTRAGVAGELFF. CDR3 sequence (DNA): TGTGCCAGCAGCACGAGAGCGGGGGTAGCCGGGGAGCTGTTTTTT.